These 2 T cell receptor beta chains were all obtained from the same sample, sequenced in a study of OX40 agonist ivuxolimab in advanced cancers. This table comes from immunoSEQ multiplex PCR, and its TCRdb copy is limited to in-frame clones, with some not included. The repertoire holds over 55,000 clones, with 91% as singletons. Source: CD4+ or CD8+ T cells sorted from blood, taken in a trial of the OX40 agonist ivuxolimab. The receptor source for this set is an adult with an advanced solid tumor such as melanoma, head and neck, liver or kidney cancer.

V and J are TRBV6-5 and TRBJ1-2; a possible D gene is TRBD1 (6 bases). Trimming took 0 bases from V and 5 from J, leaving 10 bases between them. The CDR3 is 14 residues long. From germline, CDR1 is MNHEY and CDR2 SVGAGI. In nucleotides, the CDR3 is TGTGCCAGCAGTTACTCGTACAGGGATTATGGCTACACCTTC. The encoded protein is CASSYSYRDYGYTF.

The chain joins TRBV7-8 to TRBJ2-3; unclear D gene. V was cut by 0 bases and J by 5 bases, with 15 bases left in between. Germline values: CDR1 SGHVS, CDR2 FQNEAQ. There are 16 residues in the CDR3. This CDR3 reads CASSLAHGPGEDTQYF. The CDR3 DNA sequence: TGTGCCAGCAGCTTAGCTCACGGACCCGGAGAAGATACGCAGTATTTT.